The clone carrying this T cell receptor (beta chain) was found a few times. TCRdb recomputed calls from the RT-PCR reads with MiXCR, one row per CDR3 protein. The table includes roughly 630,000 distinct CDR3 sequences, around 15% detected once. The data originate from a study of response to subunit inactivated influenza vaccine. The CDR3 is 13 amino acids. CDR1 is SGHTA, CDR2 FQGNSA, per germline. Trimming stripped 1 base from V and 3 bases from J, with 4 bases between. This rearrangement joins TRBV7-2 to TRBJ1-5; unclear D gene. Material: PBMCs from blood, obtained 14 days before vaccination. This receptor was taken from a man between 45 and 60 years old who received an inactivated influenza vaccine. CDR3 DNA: TGTGCCAGCAGCTTAGTAGACAATCAGCCCCAGCATTTT. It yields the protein CASSLVDNQPQHF. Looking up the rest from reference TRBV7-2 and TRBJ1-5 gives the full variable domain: GAGVSQSPSNKVTEKGKDVELRCDPISGHTALYWYRQSLGQGLEFLIYFQGNSAPDKSGLPSDRFSAERTGGSVSTLTIQRTQQEDSAVYLCASSLVDNQPQHFGDGTRLSIL.